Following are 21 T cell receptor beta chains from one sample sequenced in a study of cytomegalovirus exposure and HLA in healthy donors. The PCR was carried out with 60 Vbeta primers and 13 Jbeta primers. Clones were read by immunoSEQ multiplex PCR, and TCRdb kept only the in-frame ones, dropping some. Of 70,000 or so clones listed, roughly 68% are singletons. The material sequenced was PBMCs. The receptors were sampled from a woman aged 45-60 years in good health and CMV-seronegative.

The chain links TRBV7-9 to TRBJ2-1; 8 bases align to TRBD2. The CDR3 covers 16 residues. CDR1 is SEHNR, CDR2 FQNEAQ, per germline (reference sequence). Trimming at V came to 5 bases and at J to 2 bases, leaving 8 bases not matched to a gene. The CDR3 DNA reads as TGTGCCAGCAGCCTCCGAGCGGGAGTGACCTACAATGAGCAGTTCTTC. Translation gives CASSLRAGVTYNEQFF.

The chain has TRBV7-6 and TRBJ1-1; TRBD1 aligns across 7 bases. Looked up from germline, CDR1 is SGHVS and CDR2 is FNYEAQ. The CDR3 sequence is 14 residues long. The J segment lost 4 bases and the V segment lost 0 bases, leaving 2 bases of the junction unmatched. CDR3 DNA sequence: TGTGCCAGCAGCTTAGCAGGGGGCGGCACTGAAGCTTTCTTT. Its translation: CASSLAGGGTEAFF.

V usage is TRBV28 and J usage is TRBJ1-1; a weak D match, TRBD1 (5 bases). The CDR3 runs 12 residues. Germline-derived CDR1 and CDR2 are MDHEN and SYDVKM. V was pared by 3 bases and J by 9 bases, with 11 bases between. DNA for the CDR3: TGTGCCAGCAGTTTGGCGGGGCACCAAGCTTTCTTT. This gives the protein CASSLAGHQAFF.

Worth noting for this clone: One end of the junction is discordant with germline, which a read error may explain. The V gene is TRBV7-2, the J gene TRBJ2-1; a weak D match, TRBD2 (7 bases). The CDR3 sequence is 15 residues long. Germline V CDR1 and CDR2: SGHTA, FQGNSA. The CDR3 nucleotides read TGTGCCAGCAGGTTAGGGGGGGACCCTTCTTGGGAGCAGTTCTTC. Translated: CASRLGGDPSWEQFF.

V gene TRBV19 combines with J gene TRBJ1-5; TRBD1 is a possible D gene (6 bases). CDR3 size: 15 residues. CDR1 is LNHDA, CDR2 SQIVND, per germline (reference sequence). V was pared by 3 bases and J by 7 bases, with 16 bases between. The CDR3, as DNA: TGTGCCAGTAGTATTACAGGGAATTTTATACAGCCCCAGCATTTT. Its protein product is CASSITGNFIQPQHF.

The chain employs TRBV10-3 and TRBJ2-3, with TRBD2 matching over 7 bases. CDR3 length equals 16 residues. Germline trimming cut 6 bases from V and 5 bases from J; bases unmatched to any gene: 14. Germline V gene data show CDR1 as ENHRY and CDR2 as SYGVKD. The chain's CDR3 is CAIRPTRGGEGDTQYF. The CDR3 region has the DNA TGTGCCATCAGACCCACCCGCGGCGGGGAGGGAGATACGCAGTATTTT.

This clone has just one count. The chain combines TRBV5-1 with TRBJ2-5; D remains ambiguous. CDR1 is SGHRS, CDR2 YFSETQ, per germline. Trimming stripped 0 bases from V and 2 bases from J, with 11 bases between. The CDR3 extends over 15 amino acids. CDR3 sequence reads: CASSLGPTEQETQYF. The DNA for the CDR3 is TGCGCCAGCAGCTTGGGGCCGACGGAGCAAGAGACCCAGTACTTC.

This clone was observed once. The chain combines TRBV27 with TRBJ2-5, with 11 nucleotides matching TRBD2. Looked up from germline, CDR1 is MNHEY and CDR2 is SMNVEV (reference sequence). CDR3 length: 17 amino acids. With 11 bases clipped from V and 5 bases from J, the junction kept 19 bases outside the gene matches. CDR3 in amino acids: CASMAGTSGGARETQYF. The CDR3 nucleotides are TGTGCCTCCATGGCAGGGACTAGCGGAGGGGCCCGGGAGACCCAGTACTTC.

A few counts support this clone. Here the CDR3 reads CASSGAGYDTQYF. The CDR3 nucleotides are TGCGCCAGCAGCGGGGCGGGGTACGATACGCAGTATTTT. The gene calls are TRBV5-1 and TRBJ2-3, with a weak D call TRBD2 (6 bases). The V and J ends lost 4 bases and 6 bases respectively, with 12 bases between them. This CDR3 spans 13 amino acids. Per germline, CDR1 SGHRS and CDR2 YFSETQ.

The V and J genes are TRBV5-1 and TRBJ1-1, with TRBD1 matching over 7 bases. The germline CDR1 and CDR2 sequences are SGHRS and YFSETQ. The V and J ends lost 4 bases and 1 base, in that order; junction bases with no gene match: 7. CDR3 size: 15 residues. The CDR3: CASSLWTGPNTEAFF. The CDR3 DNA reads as TGCGCCAGCAGCCTCTGGACAGGTCCGAACACTGAAGCTTTCTTT. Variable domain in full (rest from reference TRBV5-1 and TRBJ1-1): KAGVTQTPRYLIKTRGQQVTLSCSPISGHRSVSWYQQTPGQGLQFLFEYFSETQRNKGNFPGRFSGRQFSNSRSEMNVSTLELGDSALYLCASSLWTGPNTEAFFGQGTRLTVV.

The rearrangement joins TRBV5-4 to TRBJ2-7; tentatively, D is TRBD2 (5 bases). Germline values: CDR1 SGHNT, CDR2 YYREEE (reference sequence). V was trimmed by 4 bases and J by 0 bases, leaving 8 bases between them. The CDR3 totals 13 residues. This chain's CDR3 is CASSPAVSYEQYF. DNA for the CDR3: TGTGCCAGCAGCCCAGCGGTCTCCTACGAGCAGTACTTC.

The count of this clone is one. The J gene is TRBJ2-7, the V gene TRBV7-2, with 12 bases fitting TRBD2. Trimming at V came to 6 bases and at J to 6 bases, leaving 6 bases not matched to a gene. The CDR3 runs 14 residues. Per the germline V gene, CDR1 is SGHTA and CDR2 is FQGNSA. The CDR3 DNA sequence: TGTGCCAGCAGACAGACTAGCGGGAGTAGCGAGCAGTACTTC. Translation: CASRQTSGSSEQYF.

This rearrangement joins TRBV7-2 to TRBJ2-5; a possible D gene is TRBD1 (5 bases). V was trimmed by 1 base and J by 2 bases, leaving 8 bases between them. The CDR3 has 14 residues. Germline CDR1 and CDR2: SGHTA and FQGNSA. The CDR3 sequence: CASSLGQPQETQYF. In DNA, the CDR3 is TGTGCCAGCAGCTTAGGACAGCCTCAAGAGACCCAGTACTTC.

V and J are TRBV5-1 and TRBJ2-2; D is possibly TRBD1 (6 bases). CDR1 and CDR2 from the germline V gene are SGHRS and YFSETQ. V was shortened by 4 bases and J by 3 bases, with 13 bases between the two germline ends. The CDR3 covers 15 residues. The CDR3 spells CASSTQGRDTGELFF. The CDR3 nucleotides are TGCGCCAGCAGCACACAGGGTCGGGACACCGGGGAGCTGTTTTTT.

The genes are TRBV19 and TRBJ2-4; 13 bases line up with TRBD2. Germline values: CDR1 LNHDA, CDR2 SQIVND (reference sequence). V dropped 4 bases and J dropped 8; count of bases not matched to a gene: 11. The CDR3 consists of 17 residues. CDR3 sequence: CASSKYRTSGRDDIQYF. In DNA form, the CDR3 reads TGTGCCAGTAGTAAATACCGGACTAGCGGGAGAGATGACATTCAGTACTTC.

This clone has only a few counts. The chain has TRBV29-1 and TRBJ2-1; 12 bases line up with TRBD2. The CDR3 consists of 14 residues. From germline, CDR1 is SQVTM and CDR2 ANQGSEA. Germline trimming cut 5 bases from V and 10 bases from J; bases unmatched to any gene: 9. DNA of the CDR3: TGCAGCGTTAGATCGGCTAGCGGGAGGGAAGAGCAGTTCTTC. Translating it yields CSVRSASGREEQFF.

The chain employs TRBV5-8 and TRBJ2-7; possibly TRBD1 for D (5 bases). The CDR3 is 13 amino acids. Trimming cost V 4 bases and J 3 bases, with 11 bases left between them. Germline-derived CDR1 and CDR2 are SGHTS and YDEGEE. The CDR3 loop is CASSAVDSYEQYF. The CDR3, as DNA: TGTGCCAGCAGCGCCGTTGACAGCTACGAGCAGTACTTC.

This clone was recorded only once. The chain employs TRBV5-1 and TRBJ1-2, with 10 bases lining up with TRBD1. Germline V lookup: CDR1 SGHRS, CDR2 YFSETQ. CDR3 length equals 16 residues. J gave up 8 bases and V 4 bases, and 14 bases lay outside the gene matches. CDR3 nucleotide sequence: TGCGCCAGCAGCGACGGCGCCGGGACAGGGGTAGGAGGCTACACCTTC. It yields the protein CASSDGAGTGVGGYTF.

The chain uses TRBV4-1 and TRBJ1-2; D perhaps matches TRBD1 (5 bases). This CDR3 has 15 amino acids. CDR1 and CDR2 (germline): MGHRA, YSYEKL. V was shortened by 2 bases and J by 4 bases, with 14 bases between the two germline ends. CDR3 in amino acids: CASSQPPAGVYGYTF. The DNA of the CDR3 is TGCGCCAGCAGCCAACCCCCCGCGGGGGTCTATGGCTACACCTTC.

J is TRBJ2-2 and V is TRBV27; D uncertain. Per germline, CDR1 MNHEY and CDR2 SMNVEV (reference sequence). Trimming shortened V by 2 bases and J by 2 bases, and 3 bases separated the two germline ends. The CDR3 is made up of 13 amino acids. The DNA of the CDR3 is TGTGCCAGCAGTTTACTAAACACCGGGGAGCTGTTTTTT. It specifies CASSLLNTGELFF.

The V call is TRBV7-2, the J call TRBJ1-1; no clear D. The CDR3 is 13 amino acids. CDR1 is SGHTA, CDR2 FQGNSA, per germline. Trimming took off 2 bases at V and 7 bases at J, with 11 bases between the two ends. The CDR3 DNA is TGTGCCAGCAGCTTATATCCGGGATTTGAAGCTTTCTTT. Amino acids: CASSLYPGFEAFF.